Following are 19 T cell receptor beta chains from one sample sequenced in a study of blood T cell repertoires in COVID-19. The data were produced by immunoSEQ multiplex PCR, yet TCRdb's version contains in-frame clones alone and is incomplete. The profile shows 250,000 to 300,000 clones, 75% to 90% of them singletons. Sequenced: peripheral blood. These receptors were taken from a man aged 45-60 years with acute or convalescent COVID-19.

The J gene is TRBJ2-7, the V gene TRBV19; 8 bases are a match to TRBD1. The CDR3 totals 15 residues. Germline V gene sequence: CDR1 LNHDA, CDR2 SQIVND (reference sequence). V lost 3 bases, J lost 4 bases, and 8 bases stayed unmatched. CDR3 nucleotides: TGTGCCAGTAGTATGGTCGGACAGGGACAGTACGAGCAGTACTTC. Translated: CASSMVGQGQYEQYF.

This rearrangement joins TRBV2 to TRBJ1-4; D unclear. The CDR3 has 13 amino acids. V was trimmed by 4 bases and J by 4 bases, leaving 7 bases between them. Per the germline V gene, CDR1 is SNHLY and CDR2 is FYNNEI. For the CDR3, the DNA is TGTGCCAGCAGTGCCGAGGGTAATGAAAAACTGTTTTTT. Amino acids: CASSAEGNEKLFF.

The chain uses TRBV3-1 (or the pseudogene TRBV3-2) and TRBJ2-4; 8 bases match TRBD2. Germline trimming cut 3 bases from V and 2 bases from J; bases unmatched to any gene: 3. This CDR3 spans 15 amino acids. Per germline, CDR1 LGHDT and CDR2 YNNKEL (reference sequence). This CDR3 reads CASSHPSGPKNIQYF. In DNA, the CDR3 is TGTGCCAGCAGCCACCCTAGCGGGCCCAAAAACATTCAGTACTTC.

The chain carries TRBV6-5 and TRBJ1-5, with a possible D match to TRBD1 (5 bases). This CDR3 has 14 residues. Germline assignment: CDR1 MNHEY and CDR2 SVGAGI. V was shortened by 8 bases and J by 0 bases, with 11 bases between the two germline ends. The CDR3 sequence: CASLQGYSNQPQHF. CDR3 sequence (DNA): TGTGCCAGCTTGCAGGGATATAGCAATCAGCCCCAGCATTTT.

The chain employs TRBV30 and TRBJ1-2; maybe TRBD1 (6 bases). Trimming took off 5 bases at V and 4 bases at J, with 17 bases between the two ends. Germline loops: CDR1 GTSNPN, CDR2 SVGIG (reference sequence). The CDR3 is made up of 14 amino acids. CDR3 bases: TGTGCCTGGGTGGGTGGGGGCAGCCGCTATGGCTACACCTTC. This sequence encodes CAWVGGGSRYGYTF. Filled out from reference TRBV30 and TRBJ1-2, the complete variable domain reads SQTIHQWPATLVQPVGSPLSLECTVEGTSNPNLYWYRQAAGRGLQLLFYSVGIGQISSEVPQNLSASRPQDRQFILSSKKLLLSDSGFYLCAWVGGGSRYGYTFGSGTRLTVV.

The chain carries TRBV7-8 and TRBJ2-7; 11 bases are shared with TRBD2. The CDR3 runs 18 residues. Germline V CDR1 and CDR2: SGHVS, FQNEAQ. The junction had 10 bases not matched to a gene; V was cut back by 2 bases and J by 1 base. The CDR3 nucleotides read TGTGCCAGCAGCTTACGGCTAGCGGGGGGCCCTTTGTCCTACGAGCAGTACTTC. Amino acid sequence: CASSLRLAGGPLSYEQYF.

The chain carries TRBV5-1 and TRBJ2-3; 7 positions agree with TRBD1. Germline CDR1 reads SGHRS; CDR2 reads YFSETQ. V lost 8 bases, J lost 4 bases, and 4 bases stayed unmatched. The CDR3 is made up of 12 amino acids. The CDR3 region is CASRQGADTQYF. The CDR3 region has the DNA TGCGCCAGTAGACAGGGCGCAGATACGCAGTATTTT.

The V call is TRBV7-3, the J call TRBJ2-3; tentatively, D is TRBD2 (7 bases). V lost 5 bases to trimming and J lost 2 bases, with 17 bases between them. The CDR3 sequence is 16 residues long. The germline V gene encodes CDR1 SGHTA and CDR2 FQGTGA. The CDR3: CASSLGGGLNTDTQYF. CDR3 DNA sequence: TGTGCCAGCAGCCTAGGCGGGGGCCTAAACACAGATACGCAGTATTTT.

V is TRBV10-3 and J is TRBJ1-1; D is possibly TRBD1 (6 bases). The CDR3 loop spans 14 amino acids. V lost 4 bases and J lost 0, with 9 bases in between. Germline CDR1 ENHRY, CDR2 SYGVKD. The DNA of the CDR3 is TGTGCCATCAGTGTAAAGGGGGTGAACACTGAAGCTTTCTTT. It specifies CAISVKGVNTEAFF.

The rearrangement uses TRBV7-9 and TRBJ1-6; a possible D gene is TRBD1 (6 bases). Germline V gene lookup returns CDR1 SEHNR and CDR2 FQNEAQ (reference sequence). Trimming cost V 6 bases and J 2 bases, with 11 bases left between them. There are 15 residues in the CDR3. CDR3 coding DNA: TGTGCCAGCAGACCGAGGGGGACCTATAATTCACCCCTCCACTTT. It yields the protein CASRPRGTYNSPLHF. Full variable domain (rest looked up from reference TRBV7-9 and TRBJ1-6): DTGVSQNPRHKITKRGQNVTFRCDPISEHNRLYWYRQTLGQGPEFLTYFQNEAQLEKSRLLSDRFSAERPKGSFSTLEIQRTEQGDSAMYLCASRPRGTYNSPLHFGNGTRLTVT.

V usage is TRBV6-5 and J usage is TRBJ2-7; D not certain. CDR1 is MNHEY and CDR2 is SVGAGI in the germline V gene. This CDR3 is 13 amino acids long. Trimming cost V 4 bases and J 0 bases, with 7 bases left between them. The CDR3 nucleotides are TGTGCCAGCAGTTCGAGCCGCTCCTACGAGCAGTACTTC. Encoded protein: CASSSSRSYEQYF.

The chain employs TRBV19 and TRBJ1-1; the match to TRBD1 covers 7 bases. Germline CDR1 is LNHDA and CDR2 is SQIVND (reference sequence). The CDR3 spans 16 residues. Trimming removed 4 bases from V and 2 bases from J; junction bases left unmatched: 10. The CDR3 nucleotides are TGTGCCAGTAGTACGGTCGGACAGGCCCCTAACACTGAAGCTTTCTTT. Translation gives CASSTVGQAPNTEAFF.

This sequence joins TRBV19 and TRBJ2-5, with 9 bases that match TRBD1. CDR1 LNHDA and CDR2 SQIVND come from the germline V gene (reference sequence). The trim removed 8 bases at V and 0 bases at J, leaving 4 bases unmatched. The CDR3 is 14 amino acids. The CDR3 DNA reads as TGTGCCAGTCGGGACAGGGCGTACCAAGAGACCCAGTACTTC. Translating it yields CASRDRAYQETQYF.

This clone was observed once. This chain joins TRBV5-1 and TRBJ1-2; TRBD1 aligns across 7 bases. V dropped 4 bases and J dropped 7; count of bases not matched to a gene: 13. The CDR3 has 15 amino acids. CDR1 is SGHRS and CDR2 is YFSETQ in the germline V gene. The CDR3 nucleotides are TGCGCCAGCAGCCCTGGACCACAGGGGACAGCTGGCTACACCTTC. Translated: CASSPGPQGTAGYTF.

CDR3 in DNA: TGTGCCACCAGCAGAGATGGTTGGGGAGAGGAGACCCAGTACTTC. Its protein product is CATSRDGWGEETQYF. The genes are TRBV15 and TRBJ2-5; tentative D call: TRBD2 (5 bases). The V end lost 0 bases, the J end lost 5 bases, and 13 bases lay between the germline ends. The CDR3 contains 15 residues. Per germline, CDR1 LNHNV and CDR2 YYDKDF (reference sequence).

The chain employs TRBV6-6 and TRBJ1-1; the D gene is possibly TRBD1 (6 bases). The germline V and J ends were trimmed by 5 bases and 1 base, with 11 bases remaining between them. The CDR3 contains 14 residues. Germline CDR1 is MNHNY and CDR2 is SVGAGI (reference sequence). CDR3 residues: CASSGTTGNTEAFF. CDR3 coding DNA: TGTGCCAGCAGTGGGACGACAGGGAACACTGAAGCTTTCTTT.

The chain has TRBV5-1 and TRBJ2-5; the D gene is possibly TRBD1 (5 bases). The V end lost 5 bases, the J end lost 2 bases, and 16 bases lay between the germline ends. Germline V CDR1 and CDR2: SGHRS, YFSETQ. CDR3 length equals 15 residues. CDR3 bases: TGCGCCAGCAGACCCTCGACAGAGCATCAAGAGACCCAGTACTTC. This gives the protein CASRPSTEHQETQYF.

This chain joins TRBV4-1 and TRBJ2-2; TRBD1 aligns across 7 bases. Per the germline V gene, CDR1 is MGHRA and CDR2 is YSYEKL. This CDR3 has 16 residues. V shed 4 bases, J shed 0 bases, and the junction held 5 bases outside the gene matches. The CDR3 DNA is TGCGCCAGCAGCCGGGGACAGTCAACGAACACCGGGGAGCTGTTTTTT. Its translation: CASSRGQSTNTGELFF.

The DNA for the CDR3 is TGTGCCATCAGTGAGTATACAGGGAACTATGGCTACACCTTC. It is translated as CAISEYTGNYGYTF. The V gene is TRBV10-3, the J gene TRBJ1-2; a possible D gene is TRBD1 (6 bases). This CDR3 region has 14 residues. Between the trimmed V and J ends, which lost 1 base and 2 bases, there was a span of 8 bases. Per germline, CDR1 ENHRY and CDR2 SYGVKD.